This record concerns one TCR beta chain sequence. There are 15 residues in the CDR3. Trimming took off 3 bases at V and 4 bases at J, with 12 bases between the two ends. The V gene's germline CDR1 is MNHEY and CDR2 SMNVEV (reference sequence). Each PCR reaction had synthetic TCR analog templates spiked into it. TCRdb keeps only in-frame clones here, not all; method: immunoSEQ multiplex PCR. The sample includes 20,000 to 30,000 clones, around 82% of them seen just once. The record originates from a study of PD-L1 blockade in urothelial cancer. Study overall: Researchers found blood samples held a median of approximately 150,000 T cells.

The V call is TRBV27, the J call TRBJ2-2; D gene ambiguous. The source is a man between 65 and 80 years old with urothelial cancer. The sample was PBMCs, taken around atezolizumab (anti-PD-L1) treatment. The CDR3: CASSLGLLSTGELFF. The CDR3 DNA follows: TGTGCCAGCAGTTTGGGCCTACTTAGCACCGGGGAGCTGTTTTTT.